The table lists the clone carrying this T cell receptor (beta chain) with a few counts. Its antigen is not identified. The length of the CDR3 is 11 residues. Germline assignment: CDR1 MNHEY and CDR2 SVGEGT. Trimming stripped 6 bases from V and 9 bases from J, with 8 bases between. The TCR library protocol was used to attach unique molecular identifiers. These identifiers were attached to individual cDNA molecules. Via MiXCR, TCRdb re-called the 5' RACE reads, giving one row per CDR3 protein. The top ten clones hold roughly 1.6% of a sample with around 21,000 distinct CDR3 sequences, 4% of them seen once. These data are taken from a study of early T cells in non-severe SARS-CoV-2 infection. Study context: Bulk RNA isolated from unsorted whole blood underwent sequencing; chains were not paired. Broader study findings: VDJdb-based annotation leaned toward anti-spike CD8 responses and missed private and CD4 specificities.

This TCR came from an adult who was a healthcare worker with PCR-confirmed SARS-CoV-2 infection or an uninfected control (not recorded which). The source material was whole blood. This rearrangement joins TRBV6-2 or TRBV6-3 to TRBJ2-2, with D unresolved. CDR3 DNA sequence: TGTGCCAGCAGAGACGGCCGGGAGCTGTTTTTT. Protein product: CASRDGRELFF.